This T cell receptor (beta chain) was retrieved from a study of post-analysis software for immune sequencing data. cDNA libraries for TCR beta contained unique molecular identifiers. Input of roughly 0.9 to 11 million T cells yielded roughly 530,000 cDNA molecules. Each CDR3 protein gets one entry after TCRdb re-called the PCR reads with MiXCR. This sample yields around 200,000 distinct CDR3 sequences, of which about 30% are seen a single time; nearly 3.5% belongs to the top ten. This receptor was taken from a girl aged 2 to 17 with multiple sclerosis. Sequencing was done on a sample of blood.

CDR3 in amino acids: CSVVSVPSTDTQYF. The CDR3 DNA is TGCAGCGTGGTCTCCGTCCCTAGCACAGATACGCAGTATTTT. The V call is TRBV29-1, the J call TRBJ2-3; D unclear. The CDR3 length is 14 residues. The ends were cut back, 6 bases at V and 0 bases at J, with 13 bases in the middle. Germline V gives CDR1 SQVTM, CDR2 ANQGSEA.